This record covers a single T cell receptor beta chain. The antigen is unknown. The sample comes from a study of blood T cells in healthy people across ages. Study-level findings and limits: The authors considered diversity estimates from one million T cells to be underestimates.

PCR was performed a second time for about 7 to 11 cycles using a sample-barcoded 5' primer and a J-beta primer mix. MiXCR, applied by TCRdb to the 5' RACE reads, yields one record per CDR3 protein. The table has under 1 million distinct CDR3 sequences, around two fifths seen once; the top ten hold approximately 19%. Germline V gene lookup returns CDR1 DFQATT and CDR2 SNEGSKA (reference sequence). The CDR3 length is 17 residues. This chain uses TRBV20-1 with TRBJ2-5, with D perhaps matching TRBD2 (5 bases). Matching the DNA end better, TRBJ2-1 makes the J call doubtful. The sample consisted of blood. This TCR derives from a man in his sixties in good health. CDR3 loop: CSASVGGQVLRQETQFF. In DNA, the CDR3 is TGCAGTGCCTCGGTCGGCGGGCAGGTGCTACGTCAAGAGACCCAGTTCTTC.